This TCR beta chain appears in the sequencing data of a study of T cell responses to AZD1222 COVID-19 vaccine. As concerns this clone: Antigen: not known.

The repertoire was sequenced with immunoSEQ multiplex PCR; TCRdb's copy has only in-frame clones and lacks some. The sample yields about 150,000 clones, 80% to 90% seen once. V was shortened by 3 bases and J by 9 bases, with 11 bases between the two germline ends. The germline V gene encodes CDR1 ENHRY and CDR2 SYGVKD. This CDR3 comprises 12 residues. The study, taken as a whole, reports: There were repertoire samples only from the period after the peak T cell response. Donor demographics were predominantly white British with a female majority; clonal diversity may be underestimated.

The rearrangement links TRBV10-3 to TRBJ1-2, with D hard to call. The sequence derives from an adult in good health. Here the sequenced sample was peripheral blood, taken on day 0 of AZD1222 vaccination. The CDR3 nucleotides read TGTGCCATCAGTGAAAGGGTTGGAAGCTACACCTTC. As protein: CAISERVGSYTF.